This TCR beta chain was retrieved from a study of vaccination and CD4 T cells after COVID-19. Study details: Convalescent donors were composed of six males and four females, of whom two were Hispanic. A median of roughly 72 days (range 14 to 241) separated dose two from the taking of post-vaccine samples. The authors used overlapping spike peptides from SARS-CoV-2, HCoV-NL63, HCoV-OC43 and HCoV-229E to stimulate cells. Study outcomes and limitations: Among reactive clones from convalescent patients, a median 86.3% appeared only post-vaccination.

Treatment defined: roughly ten-day PBMC culture with coronavirus spike peptide pools or control peptides (ViraFEST assay). The Oncomine TCR Beta short-read assay generated sequence data from the DNA of cultured CD4+ T cells. TCRdb re-analysed the PCR reads in MiXCR, keeping a single row per CDR3 protein. The sample records some 15,000 distinct CDR3 sequences, approximately 39% being singletons. Between the trimmed V and J ends, which lost 0 bases and 4 bases, there was a span of 12 bases. The length of the CDR3 is 15 residues. Germline V gene data show CDR1 as SGHAT and CDR2 as FQNNGV. This clonotype was counted between two and nine times. Antigen specificity is unknown.

The chain recombines TRBV11-2 with TRBJ1-2; TRBD1 is a possible D gene (5 bases). This TCR was sampled from a human donor who had recovered from COVID-19. The material sequenced was CD4+ T cells from blood, cultured in vitro, taken before SARS-CoV-2 vaccination. This CDR3 is CASSLDLGRSYGYTF. As DNA, the CDR3 is TGTGCCAGCAGCTTAGATCTGGGACGAAGCTATGGCTACACCTTC.